The clone carrying this TCR beta chain was seen only a few times. The target antigen is unknown. There are 15 residues in the CDR3. V lost 4 bases and J 0 bases, leaving 10 bases between the germline ends. Germline lookup yields CDR1 KGHSH and CDR2 LQKENI. These data originate in a study of cytomegalovirus exposure and HLA in healthy donors. Overall study context: An analysis done earlier identified roughly 120 million unique TCR beta sequences from approximately 200 million T cells. General study points: A likely sequencing artifact accounted for one observed cluster of highly shared sequence variants. A further, later analysis showed that HLA-associated TCR beta chains (compared with equally common others) were more clonally expanded. Several top significant clusters appeared, in a later analysis, to be linked to common viral pathogens.

With 60 Vbeta and 13 Jbeta primers, the PCR was carried out. Data came from immunoSEQ multiplex PCR; TCRdb stores just in-frame clones and leaves some out. The data show around 100,000 clones, approximately 7.1% seen once. This TCR was recovered from a man aged 50-59 years in good health and CMV-seronegative. Material for sequencing was PBMCs. This rearrangement joins TRBV18 to TRBJ1-5; D is perhaps TRBD1 (5 bases). Here the CDR3 reads CASSQAGFSNQPQHF. Here the CDR3 DNA reads TGTGCCAGCTCACAAGCAGGGTTTAGCAATCAGCCCCAGCATTTT.